The present T cell receptor beta chain was sequenced within a study of T cell repertoires in cytomegalovirus infection. Study in general: HLA-B-restricted CMV epitopes that are well studied were used alongside recently identified HLA-C-restricted ones. Findings of the study overall: Predominance within the ex vivo response was attributable to HLA-C-restricted CMV-specific TCR beta clonotypes. Summed public TCR beta family frequency identified CMV carriers bearing the relevant HLA.

The ends were cut back, 6 bases at V and 0 bases at J, with 10 bases in the middle. Germline V lookup: CDR1 SGHTA, CDR2 FQGNSA. The CDR3 covers 14 residues. To note about this clonotype: Antigen unknown.

TCRdb reanalysed the reads using MiXCR and keeps one entry per CDR3 protein. The repertoire holds approximately 34,000 distinct CDR3 sequences, with roughly 49% as singletons. The sample was CD8+ T cells from cultured PBMCs, taken from culture after CMV antigen stimulation. The source is a human donor in good health (CMV status not recorded). Some clones in this sample may be carry-over from other donors' samples. The chain has TRBV7-2 and TRBJ2-3; possibly TRBD1 for D (5 bases). The CDR3 is CASSSRQSTDTQYF. CDR3 DNA sequence: TGTGCCAGCAGTTCTAGACAGAGCACAGATACGCAGTATTTT.